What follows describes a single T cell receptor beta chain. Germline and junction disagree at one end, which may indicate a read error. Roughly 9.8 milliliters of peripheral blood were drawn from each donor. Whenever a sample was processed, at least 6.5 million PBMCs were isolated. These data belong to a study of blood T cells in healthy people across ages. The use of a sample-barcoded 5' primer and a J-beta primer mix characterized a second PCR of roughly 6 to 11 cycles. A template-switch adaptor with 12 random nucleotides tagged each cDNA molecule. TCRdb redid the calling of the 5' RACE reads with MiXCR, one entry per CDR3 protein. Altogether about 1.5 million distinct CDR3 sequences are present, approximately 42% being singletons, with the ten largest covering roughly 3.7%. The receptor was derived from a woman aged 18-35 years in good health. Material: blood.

CDR3 protein: CAIKNYHSVGTNTQYF. The CDR3 DNA follows: TGTGCCATCAAGAATTACCACTCGGTAGGCACAAATACGCAGTATTTT. The chain has TRBV10-3 and TRBJ2-3; unclear D gene. The CDR3 runs 16 residues. Looked up from germline, CDR1 is ENHRY and CDR2 is SYGVKD.